Listed below are T cell receptor beta chains from one sample, sequenced in a study of identical twins. MiXCR, applied by TCRdb to the 5' RACE reads, yields one record per CDR3 protein. This table has about 530,000 distinct CDR3 sequences, 12% to 15% appearing once. These sequences were also reported in another study, on yellow fever vaccine responses in identical twins.

Sequenced material: CD4+ T cells sorted from blood. These receptors were obtained from a woman younger than 35 in good health. Each CDR3 is given with its conserved first and last residue. The D gene is left open where the match is weak. Clone size appears in some rows only: once, few, many, or a class for an expanded clone.

J | length | size | V | D | DNA | CDR3
TRBJ1-1 | 15 | few | TRBV5-1 | - | TGCGCCAGCAGCTATGGCACACAGTGGGACACTGAAGCTTTCTTT | CASSYGTQWDTEAFF
TRBJ2-1 | 15 | many | TRBV29-1 | - | TGCAGCGCCTGCGTACGAGCAGTTGCCTACAATGAGCAGTTCTTC | CSACVRAVAYNEQFF
TRBJ1-3 | 17 | - | TRBV7-6 | - | TGTGCCAGCAGCTTATCCCGCAGTGGCAGCTCTGGAAACACCATATATTTT | CASSLSRSGSSGNTIYF
TRBJ2-2 | 14 | - | TRBV12-5 | - | TGTGCTAGTGGGGGAGACGCGAACACCGGGGAGCTGTTTTTT | CASGGDANTGELFF
TRBJ2-1 | 15 | - | TRBV12-3/TRBV12-4 | TRBD2 | TGTGCCAGCGAGGGGACTAGCGGGAGTTTGGATGAGCAGTTCTTC | CASEGTSGSLDEQFF
TRBJ2-2 | 13 | few | TRBV19 | - | TGTGCCAGTAGTATTGACAGAAGCGGGGAGCTGTTTTTT | CASSIDRSGELFF
TRBJ2-2 | 21 | - | TRBV4-1 | TRBD2 | TGCGCCAGCAGCCTCAAACCGGGCGGGGGACTAGCGGGAGGTGGAACCGGGGAGCTGTTTTTT | CASSLKPGGGLAGGGTGELFF
TRBJ1-6 | 15 | few | TRBV14 | - | TGTGCCAGCAGCCAAGACCGGGGCTTAAATTCACCCCTCCACTTT | CASSQDRGLNSPLHF
TRBJ2-5 | 15 | few | TRBV20-1 | TRBD2 | TGCAGTGCTACAGCGGGGGGGTCTCGCCAAGAGACCCAGTACTTC | CSATAGGSRQETQYF
TRBJ2-1 | 17 | - | TRBV4-1 | TRBD2 | TGCGCCAGCAGCCAAGATCCAGGCGGGGGGGCCTACAATGAGCAGTTCTTC | CASSQDPGGGAYNEQFF
TRBJ2-3 | 16 | few | TRBV6-1 | TRBD2 | TGTGCCAGCAGCACAGGGACTAGCGGGAGTCCGGATACGCAGTATTTT | CASSTGTSGSPDTQYF
TRBJ2-1 | 12 | few | TRBV10-3 | - | TGTGCCACCTCCGACAAGCAGGCTGAGCAGTTCTTC | CATSDKQAEQFF
TRBJ2-3 | 18 | many | TRBV5-6 | TRBD2 | TGTGCCAGCAGCTTGGGTTCGAAGACTAGCGGGAGTGGAGATACGCAGTATTTT | CASSLGSKTSGSGDTQYF
TRBJ1-2 | 11 | - | TRBV28 | - | TGTGCCAGCCGCTCGACCTATGGCTACACCTTC | CASRSTYGYTF
TRBJ2-3 | 14 | - | TRBV9 | - | TGTGCCAGTATCGGAGGGGACTGCACAGATACGCAGTATTTT | CASIGGDCTDTQYF
TRBJ2-7 | 13 | few | TRBV2 | - | TGTGCCAGCAGAGCCGACACTCACTACGAGCAGTACTTC | CASRADTHYEQYF
TRBJ2-2 | 14 | few | TRBV7-3 | - | TGTGCCAGCAGCCTCTCCGGGGTCGCCGGGGAGCTGTTTTTT | CASSLSGVAGELFF
TRBJ2-3 | 14 | - | TRBV29-1 | - | TGCAGCGTTGAACCCGGGGGCCGCACAGATACGCAGTATTTT | CSVEPGGRTDTQYF
TRBJ2-4 | 13 | - | TRBV4-2 | - | TGTGCCAGCAGCCAAGATATTTGGAACATTCAGTACTTC | CASSQDIWNIQYF
TRBJ2-1 | 14 | - | TRBV5-1 | TRBD2 | TGCGCCAGCAGCTTGTACCTGGGGGGGAGTGAGCAGTTCTTC | CASSLYLGGSEQFF
TRBJ2-1 | 15 | few | TRBV7-2 | - | TGTGCCAGCAGGGGGGATAGGGCTAGCGTAAATGAGCAGTTCTTC | CASRGDRASVNEQFF
TRBJ2-7 | 15 | - | TRBV3-1 | TRBD1 | TGTGCCTGCTCCCGACAGGGACAGCCATCCTACGAGCAGTACTTC | CACSRQGQPSYEQYF
TRBJ2-1 | 16 | few | TRBV20-1 | TRBD2 | TGCAGTGCTAGTCAGCAGGGCGGGAGGGCCTACAATGAGCAGTTCTTC | CSASQQGGRAYNEQFF
TRBJ2-5 | 19 | - | TRBV28 | - | TGTGCCAGCAGTTTCTCCCTTCACCTCCGCGGGATTCCGAAAGAGACCCAGTACTTC | CASSFSLHLRGIPKETQYF
TRBJ1-2 | 16 | - | TRBV7-2 | TRBD1 | TGTGCCAGCAGCTTGGACAGGGGGAGGGTGAACTATGGCTACACCTTC | CASSLDRGRVNYGYTF
TRBJ1-1 | 15 | few | TRBV4-1 | - | TGCGCCAGCAGCCAATTTAGCAGGGATGTCACTGAAGCTTTCTTT | CASSQFSRDVTEAFF
TRBJ1-1 | 13 | few | TRBV11-2 | - | TGTGCCAGCGAGAGGGACTTGAACACTGAAGCTTTCTTT | CASERDLNTEAFF
TRBJ2-1 | 14 | many | TRBV7-9 | TRBD1 | TGTGCCAGCAGGACGGGACAGGGATTAGGTGAGCAGTTCTTC | CASRTGQGLGEQFF
TRBJ2-2 | 13 | few | TRBV11-3 | - | TGTGCCAGCAGCCGGGGGATGGCCGGGGAGCTGTTTTTT | CASSRGMAGELFF
TRBJ1-6 | 12 | - | TRBV29-1 | TRBD1 | TGCAGCGTTGGGGACAGGGGTTCACCCCTCCACTTT | CSVGDRGSPLHF
TRBJ2-4 | 18 | - | TRBV11-1 | - | TGTGCCAGCAGCTTAGACTATCCCTTATCAGCTCTCCGAAACATTCAGTACTTC | CASSLDYPLSALRNIQYF
TRBJ2-1 | 15 | - | TRBV5-1 | - | TGCGCCAGCAGATATAGGCTGGGCTCCTACAATGAGCAGTTCTTC | CASRYRLGSYNEQFF
TRBJ1-6 | 15 | - | TRBV25-1 | TRBD1 | TGTGCCAGCAGTGAAGACAGGGGGAGTAATTCACCCCTCCACTTT | CASSEDRGSNSPLHF
TRBJ1-1 | 14 | - | TRBV11-2 | - | TGTGCCAGCAGCCCGGGGATTAGCCGTACTGAAGCTTTCTTT | CASSPGISRTEAFF
TRBJ2-7 | 14 | few | TRBV5-1 | - | TGCGCCAGCAGCCAGCGCCAGGGGTCCTACGAGCAGTACTTC | CASSQRQGSYEQYF
TRBJ2-5 | 12 | few | TRBV18 | - | TGTGCCAGCTCACGATCCTTAGAGACCCAGTACTTC | CASSRSLETQYF
TRBJ2-5 | 14 | - | TRBV29-1 | - | TGCAGCGCCTGGGGCAGCCACCAACAAGAGACCCAGTACTTC | CSAWGSHQQETQYF
TRBJ2-3 | 18 | - | TRBV12-3/TRBV12-4 | - | TGTGCCAGCACCCGGGGGCTACTTCATCTCTCTAGCACAGATACGCAGTATTTT | CASTRGLLHLSSTDTQYF
TRBJ2-5 | 13 | - | TRBV20-1 | - | TGCAGTGCTATAAGGGGACTCCAAGAGACCCAGTACTTC | CSAIRGLQETQYF
TRBJ2-7 | 12 | - | TRBV10-3 | - | TGTGCCATCAGCACAGGACCCTACGAGCAGTACTTC | CAISTGPYEQYF
TRBJ1-5 | 13 | few | TRBV2 | - | TGTGCCGCAAGGCGGGACTTAAATCAGCCCCAGCATTTT | CAARRDLNQPQHF